A single sample gave rise to the 14 T cell receptor beta chains below, sequenced in a study of blood T cell repertoires in COVID-19. Assay: immunoSEQ multiplex PCR; the TCRdb copy retains only in-frame clones and omits some. This sample carries 55,000 to 75,000 clones, approximately 78% of them seen once, and the ten largest clones take around 9.2%. Source material: peripheral blood. Receptors originate from a human donor in a cohort sampled during active COVID-19.

V gene TRBV5-6 combines with J gene TRBJ2-1; 10 bases line up with TRBD2. Unmatched junction bases numbered 8, after V lost 4 bases and J lost 10 bases. Germline CDR1 is SGHDT and CDR2 is YYEEEE. CDR3 length: 14 amino acids. For the CDR3, the DNA is TGTGCCAGCAGCGCTAGCGGGAGTCTTTGGGAGCAGTTCTTC. This encodes CASSASGSLWEQFF.

The chain recombines TRBV27 with TRBJ1-5; D remains unclear. Between the trimmed V and J ends, which lost 3 bases and 5 bases, there was a span of 11 bases. Germline V CDR1 and CDR2: MNHEY, SMNVEV (reference sequence). The CDR3 consists of 14 residues. CDR3 amino acids: CASSLRGGDQPQHF. CDR3 in DNA: TGTGCCAGCAGTTTGCGGGGAGGTGATCAGCCCCAGCATTTT.

The chain recombines TRBV5-1 with TRBJ2-7, with TRBD2 matching over 7 bases. V lost 1 base and J lost 6; bases outside the gene matches: 10. The CDR3 totals 15 residues. Germline CDR1 SGHRS, CDR2 YFSETQ. The CDR3 is CASSLSIAGVGEQYF. In DNA form, the CDR3 reads TGCGCCAGCAGCTTGTCCATCGCGGGAGTGGGCGAGCAGTACTTC.

The chain is built from TRBV6-5 and TRBJ2-5; 8 bases map to TRBD1. V was pared by 6 bases and J by 5 bases, with 8 bases of the junction left unmatched. The CDR3 spans 14 residues. CDR1 and CDR2 (germline): MNHEY, SVGAGI. In nucleotides, the CDR3 is TGTGCCAGCAGGAGACAGGGGAGCGGGGAGACCCAGTACTTC. It translates to CASRRQGSGETQYF.

This clone was picked up a small number of times. The gene calls are TRBV19 and TRBJ2-2; D might be TRBD1 (5 bases). The V and J ends lost 4 bases and 2 bases respectively, with 8 bases between them. The CDR3 has 14 residues. CDR1 and CDR2 from the germline V gene are LNHDA and SQIVND (reference sequence). The CDR3 bases are TGTGCCAGTAGTACGCAGGGAAACACCGGGGAGCTGTTTTTT. Its protein is CASSTQGNTGELFF.

The V and J genes are TRBV5-1 and TRBJ2-1, with a tentative D call TRBD1 (6 bases). The CDR3 length is 14 residues. Germline V gene sequence: CDR1 SGHRS, CDR2 YFSETQ. With 0 bases removed from V and 6 bases from J, the gap between germline ends came to 10 bases. CDR3 loop: CASSLVGRGNEQFF. The CDR3 region has the DNA TGCGCCAGCAGCTTGGTAGGCAGGGGCAATGAGCAGTTCTTC.

This clone has only one observation. The chain recombines TRBV24-1 with TRBJ2-7, with TRBD1 identical over 7 bases. With 10 bases clipped from V and 6 bases from J, the junction kept 5 bases outside the gene matches. This CDR3 is built from 11 residues. Looked up from germline, CDR1 is KGHDR and CDR2 is SFDVKD. DNA of the CDR3: TGTGCCACGGGAACAGGGGTCGAGCAGTACTTC. This translates into CATGTGVEQYF.

This chain joins TRBV7-2 and TRBJ2-3; D gene ambiguous. Trimming shortened V by 5 bases and J by 6 bases, and 9 bases separated the two germline ends. CDR1 and CDR2 from the germline V gene are SGHTA and FQGNSA. This CDR3 has 12 residues. CDR3 nucleotides: TGTGCCAGCAGCATAACTCGGGATACGCAGTATTTT. Its translation is CASSITRDTQYF. The variable domain in full, with the rest retrieved from reference TRBV7-2 and TRBJ2-3, is GAGVSQSPSNKVTEKGKDVELRCDPISGHTALYWYRQSLGQGLEFLIYFQGNSAPDKSGLPSDRFSAERTGGSVSTLTIQRTQQEDSAVYLCASSITRDTQYFGPGTRLTVL.

This chain connects TRBV7-9 to TRBJ1-2, with unresolved D. CDR1 is SEHNR, CDR2 FQNEAQ, per germline (reference sequence). The CDR3 sequence is 12 residues long. The V and J ends lost 1 base and 6 bases respectively, with 6 bases between them. CDR3 protein: CASSLDLDGYTF. In nucleotides, the CDR3 is TGTGCCAGCAGCTTAGACTTGGATGGCTACACCTTC.

This clone was picked up a small number of times. The gene calls are TRBV7-6 and TRBJ1-2; no clear D gene. CDR3 length: 14 amino acids. V lost 0 bases to trimming and J lost 4 bases, with 9 bases between them. The germline CDR1 and CDR2 sequences are SGHVS and FNYEAQ. The CDR3 DNA reads TGTGCCAGCAGCTTAGCGGAGGGATCCTATGGCTACACCTTC. This gives the protein CASSLAEGSYGYTF.

The gene calls are TRBV21-1 and TRBJ2-1; the tabulated D call, TRBD2, remains unverified against the DNA. TRBV21-1 is a known pseudogene. The length of the CDR3 is 17 residues. CDR3 DNA sequence: TGTGCCAGCAGCAAACCTGTCAACGGGAGCCGGTACAATGAGCAGTTCTTC. Translating it yields CASSKPVNGSRYNEQFF.

The gene calls are TRBV9 and TRBJ2-7, with 9 bases aligning to TRBD1. This CDR3 contains 15 residues. After removal of 0 bases from V and 5 bases from J, the junction contained 6 bases not matched to a gene. The germline V gene has CDR1 SGDLS and CDR2 YYNGEE. CDR3 bases: TGTGCCAGCAGCGTAGACGGGACAGGGACCAACGAGCAGTACTTC. This sequence encodes CASSVDGTGTNEQYF.

This chain connects TRBV11-3 to TRBJ2-1; 7 bases are a match to TRBD2. The germline V gene encodes CDR1 SGHNT and CDR2 YENEEA. The CDR3 has 16 residues. V lost 5 bases, J lost 5 bases, and 12 bases stayed unmatched. CDR3 amino acids: CASSKSGLEHDNEQFF. The CDR3 DNA sequence: TGTGCCAGCAGCAAGTCAGGACTAGAGCATGACAATGAGCAGTTCTTC.

The J gene is TRBJ2-3, the V gene TRBV21-1; the table's D call of TRBD2 was not tested on the DNA. TRBV21-1 is tagged as a pseudogene. The CDR3 is made up of 16 amino acids. Here the CDR3 reads CASSKPPGLAGNTQYF. The CDR3 DNA follows: TGTGCCAGCAGCAAACCCCCGGGACTAGCGGGGAATACGCAGTATTTT.